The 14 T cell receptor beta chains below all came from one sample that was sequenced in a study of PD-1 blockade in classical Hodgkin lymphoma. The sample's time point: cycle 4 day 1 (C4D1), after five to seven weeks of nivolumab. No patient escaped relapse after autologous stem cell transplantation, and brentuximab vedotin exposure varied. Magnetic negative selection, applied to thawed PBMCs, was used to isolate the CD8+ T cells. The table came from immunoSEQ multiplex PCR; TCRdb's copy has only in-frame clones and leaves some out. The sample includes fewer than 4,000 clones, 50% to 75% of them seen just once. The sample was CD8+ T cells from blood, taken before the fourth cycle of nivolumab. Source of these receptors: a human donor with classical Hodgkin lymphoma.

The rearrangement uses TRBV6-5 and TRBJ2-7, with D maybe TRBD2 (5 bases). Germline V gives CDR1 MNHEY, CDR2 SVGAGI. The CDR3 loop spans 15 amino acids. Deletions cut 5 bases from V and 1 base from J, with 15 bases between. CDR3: CASSQSAAQSYEQYF. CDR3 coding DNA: TGTGCCAGCAGTCAATCAGCGGCCCAGTCCTACGAGCAGTACTTC.

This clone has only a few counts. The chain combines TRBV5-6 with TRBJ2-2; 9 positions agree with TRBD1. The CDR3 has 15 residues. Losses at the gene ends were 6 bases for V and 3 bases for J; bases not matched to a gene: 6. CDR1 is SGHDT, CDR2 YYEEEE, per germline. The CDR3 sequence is CASKQGARDTGELFF. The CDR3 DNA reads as TGTGCCAGCAAACAGGGGGCTCGTGACACCGGGGAGCTGTTTTTT.

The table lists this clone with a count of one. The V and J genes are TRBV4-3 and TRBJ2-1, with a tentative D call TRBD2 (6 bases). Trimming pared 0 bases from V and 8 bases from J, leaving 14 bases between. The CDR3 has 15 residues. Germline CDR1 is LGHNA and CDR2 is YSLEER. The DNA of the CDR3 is TGCGCCAGCAGCCAAGAACAGGCAGGGACTTATGAGCAGTTCTTC. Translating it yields CASSQEQAGTYEQFF.

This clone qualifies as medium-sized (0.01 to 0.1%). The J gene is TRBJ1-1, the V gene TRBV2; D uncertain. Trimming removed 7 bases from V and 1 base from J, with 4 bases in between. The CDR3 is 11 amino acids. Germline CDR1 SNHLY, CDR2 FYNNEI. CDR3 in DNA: TGTGCCAGCATCGGGAACACTGAAGCTTTCTTT. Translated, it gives CASIGNTEAFF.

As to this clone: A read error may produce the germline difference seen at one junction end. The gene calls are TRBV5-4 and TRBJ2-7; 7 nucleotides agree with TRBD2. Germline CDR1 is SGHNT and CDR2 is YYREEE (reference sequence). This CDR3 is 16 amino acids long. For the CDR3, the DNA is TGCGCCAGCAGCCAAGAGCCCGGATTCACTAGCGCCGAGCAGTACTTC. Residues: CASSQEPGFTSAEQYF.

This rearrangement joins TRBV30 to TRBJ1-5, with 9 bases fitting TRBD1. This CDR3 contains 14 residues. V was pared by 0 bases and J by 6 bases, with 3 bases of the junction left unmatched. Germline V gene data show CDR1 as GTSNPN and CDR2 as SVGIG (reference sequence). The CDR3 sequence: CAWSVGTGFQPQHF. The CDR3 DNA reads TGTGCCTGGAGTGTCGGGACAGGGTTTCAGCCCCAGCATTTT.

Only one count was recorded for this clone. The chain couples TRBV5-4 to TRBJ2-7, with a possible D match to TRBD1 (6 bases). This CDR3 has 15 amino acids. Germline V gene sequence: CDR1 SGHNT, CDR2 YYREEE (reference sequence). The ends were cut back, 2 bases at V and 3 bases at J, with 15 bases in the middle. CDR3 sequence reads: CASSLVWGQNYEQYF. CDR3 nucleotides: TGTGCCAGCAGCTTAGTGTGGGGGCAGAACTACGAGCAGTACTTC.

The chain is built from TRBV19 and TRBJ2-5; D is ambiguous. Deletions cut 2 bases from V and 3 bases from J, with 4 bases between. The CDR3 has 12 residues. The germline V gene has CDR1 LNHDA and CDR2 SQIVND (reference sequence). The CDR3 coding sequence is TGTGCCAGTAGTATAAACGAAGAGACCCAGTACTTC. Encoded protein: CASSINEETQYF.

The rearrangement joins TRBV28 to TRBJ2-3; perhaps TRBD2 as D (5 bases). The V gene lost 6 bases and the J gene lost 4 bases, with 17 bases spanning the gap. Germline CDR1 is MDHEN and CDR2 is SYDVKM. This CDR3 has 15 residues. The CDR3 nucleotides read TGTGCCAGCAGCTCCGCCCGAGGGATCGCAGATACGCAGTATTTT. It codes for CASSSARGIADTQYF.

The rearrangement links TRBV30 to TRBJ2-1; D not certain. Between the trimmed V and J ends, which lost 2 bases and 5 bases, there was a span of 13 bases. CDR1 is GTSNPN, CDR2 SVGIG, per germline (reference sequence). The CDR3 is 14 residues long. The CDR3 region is CAWSLVPIHNEQFF. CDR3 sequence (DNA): TGTGCCTGGAGTTTAGTCCCGATACACAATGAGCAGTTCTTC.

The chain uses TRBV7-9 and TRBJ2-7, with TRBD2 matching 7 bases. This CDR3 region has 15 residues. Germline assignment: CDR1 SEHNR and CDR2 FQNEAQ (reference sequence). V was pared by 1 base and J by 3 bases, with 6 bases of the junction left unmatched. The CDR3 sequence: CASSLVGGIVYEQYF. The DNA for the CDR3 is TGTGCCAGCAGCTTAGTGGGGGGGATAGTCTACGAGCAGTACTTC.

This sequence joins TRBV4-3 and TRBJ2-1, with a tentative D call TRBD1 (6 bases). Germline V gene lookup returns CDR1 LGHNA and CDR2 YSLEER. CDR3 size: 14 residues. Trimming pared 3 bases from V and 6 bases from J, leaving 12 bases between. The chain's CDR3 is CASSQVGRGNEQFF. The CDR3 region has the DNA TGCGCCAGCAGCCAGGTCGGCAGGGGCAATGAGCAGTTCTTC.

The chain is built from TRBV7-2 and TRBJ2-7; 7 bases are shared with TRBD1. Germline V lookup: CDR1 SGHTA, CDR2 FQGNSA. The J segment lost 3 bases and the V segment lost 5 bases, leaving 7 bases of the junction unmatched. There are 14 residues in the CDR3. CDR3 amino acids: CASSNRGPNYEQYF. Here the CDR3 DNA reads TGTGCCAGCAGCAACAGGGGACCCAACTACGAGCAGTACTTC.

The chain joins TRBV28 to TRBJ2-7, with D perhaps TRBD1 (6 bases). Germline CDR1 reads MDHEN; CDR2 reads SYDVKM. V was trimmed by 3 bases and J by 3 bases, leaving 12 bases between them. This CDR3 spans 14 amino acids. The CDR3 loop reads CASSFEQGNYEQYF. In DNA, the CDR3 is TGTGCCAGCAGTTTTGAACAGGGAAACTACGAGCAGTACTTC.